This TCR beta chain was identified during a study of T cell repertoires in cytomegalovirus infection. Study overall: CMV epitopes, recently identified HLA-C-restricted and well-studied HLA-B-restricted, were used. A matching HLA type, together with CMV infection, was signaled by public TCR beta signatures.

This clonotype was recorded many times. Its antigen is unknown. Losses at the gene ends were 6 bases for V and 4 bases for J; bases not matched to a gene: 10. Germline V gene sequence: CDR1 MDHEN, CDR2 SYDVKM. The CDR3 length is 15 residues. TCRdb ran MiXCR on the reads and lists one entry per CDR3 protein. The sample includes about 310,000 distinct CDR3 sequences, 25% of them seen just once. Regarding the study as a whole: In two of eight donors, the top clonotype was HLA-C-restricted CMV-specific. The study identified carriers of CMV plus the relevant HLA from cumulative public TCR beta family frequency.

The receptor comes from a human donor in good health (CMV status not recorded). Some clones in this sample may be carry-over from other donors' samples. The material was cultured PBMCs, obtained from culture after CMV antigen stimulation. The chain uses TRBV28 and TRBJ2-7, with 9 bases that match TRBD1. CDR3 residues: CASSGEGTGQYEQYF. CDR3 coding DNA: TGTGCCAGCAGCGGGGAAGGGACAGGGCAGTACGAGCAGTACTTC.